This TCR beta chain emerged from a study of identical twins. Study conclusions and caveats: Memory repertoires showed no such pattern, whereas abundant cord blood beta clonotypes carried fewer insertions. Zero-insertion results could be subject to partial confounding by invariant MAIT and iNKT cells. Modeled out-of-frame TCR alpha sharing in monozygotic twins fell below observed levels.

This clonotype was counted at least ten times. Its matching antigen is unknown. CDR3 length: 13 amino acids. Deletions cut 0 bases from V and 8 bases from J, with 7 bases between. TCRdb fed the 5' RACE reads into MiXCR, producing one record per CDR3 protein. The table includes about 890,000 distinct CDR3 sequences, more than 9% detected once. The data also belong to a second study, concerning yellow fever vaccine responses in identical twins.

The source material was PBMCs. The clonotype was recovered from a young woman in good health. The V call is TRBV12-3 or TRBV12-4, the J call TRBJ1-4; D gene ambiguous. The CDR3 reads CASSLASGEKLFF. The CDR3, as DNA: TGTGCCAGCAGTTTAGCCTCGGGAGAAAAACTGTTTTTT.